A single sample gave rise to the 14 T cell receptor beta chains below, sequenced in a study of CDR3 diversity in severe acne. TCRdb used MiXCR to reprocess the PCR reads, holding one entry per CDR3 protein. The sample records about 97,000 distinct CDR3 sequences, 51% being singletons. Sequencing used blood. All receptors come from a male donor with acne.

The CDR3 nucleotides read TGTGCCAGAATCGGGACTAGCGGGAGTACTTACGAGCAGTACTTC. Translated: CARIGTSGSTYEQYF. This sequence joins TRBV2 and TRBJ2-7, with 14 bases lining up with TRBD2. The germline V gene has CDR1 SNHLY and CDR2 FYNNEI. The CDR3 has 15 amino acids. Trimming cost V 9 bases and J 4 bases; bases outside gene matches: 8. The full variable domain, completed using reference TRBV2 and TRBJ2-7, is EPEVTQTPSHQVTQMGQEVILRCVPISNHLYFYWYRQILGQKVEFLVSFYNNEISEKSEIFDDQFSVERPDGSNFTLKIRSTKLEDSAMYFCARIGTSGSTYEQYFGPGTRLTVT.

The sample holds many counts of this clonotype. Here the CDR3 reads CASSAHGLAGDNEQFF. Written as DNA, the CDR3 is TGTGCCAGCAGCGCGCACGGACTAGCGGGGGACAATGAGCAGTTCTTC. This rearrangement joins TRBV9 to TRBJ2-1; 13 bases are a match to TRBD2. V shed 3 bases and J 5 bases; nucleotides not matched to a gene: 5. This CDR3 spans 16 amino acids. Germline V lookup: CDR1 SGDLS, CDR2 YYNGEE.

This clonotype was counted ten times or more. V usage is TRBV20-1 and J usage is TRBJ2-3; 8 positions agree with TRBD2. Germline V gene sequence: CDR1 DFQATT, CDR2 SNEGSKA (reference sequence). The CDR3 sequence is 16 residues long. V was clipped by 2 bases and J by 6 bases; unmatched bases: 13. This CDR3 reads CSARITGTRYADTQYF. The DNA for the CDR3 is TGCAGTGCTAGAATTACCGGGACTAGGTATGCCGATACGCAGTATTTT.

The chain has TRBV15 and TRBJ2-3; TRBD2 is a possible D gene (6 bases). V lost 0 bases to trimming and J lost 4 bases, with 8 bases between them. The germline V gene encodes CDR1 LNHNV and CDR2 YYDKDF (reference sequence). The CDR3 extends over 14 amino acids. CDR3 coding DNA: TGTGCCACCAGCAGAGAGGGACTCGCAGATACGCAGTATTTT. This gives the protein CATSREGLADTQYF.

Details on this clonotype: Possible read error: a much larger clone is one base away. J is TRBJ1-5 and V is TRBV24-1; possible D gene TRBD1, 6 bases. Germline V lookup: CDR1 KGHDR, CDR2 SFDVKD. CDR3 length: 15 amino acids. The CDR3 DNA is TGTGCCACCAGTGATGCAGGGGACCTAAATCAGCCCCAGCGTTTT. Translation gives CATSDAGDLNQPQRF.

Notes on this clonotype: Possible read error: a much larger clone is one base away. The J gene is TRBJ2-1, the V gene TRBV5-1; 9 bases align to TRBD1. The trim removed 3 bases at V and 5 bases at J, leaving 6 bases unmatched. The germline V gene has CDR1 SGHRS and CDR2 YFSETQ. The CDR3 extends over 15 amino acids. The CDR3 DNA reads as TGCGCCAGCAGCTCGGGACAGGGCCACGACAATGAGCAGTTCTTC. Encoded protein: CASSSGQGHDNEQFF.

This clonotype appeared a few times. With a much larger clone just one base away, this may be a read error. The V gene is TRBV20-1, the J gene TRBJ2-7; 12 bases line up with TRBD1. With 5 bases clipped from V and 7 bases from J, the junction kept 6 bases outside the gene matches. The CDR3 contains 13 residues. CDR1 and CDR2 (germline): DFQATT, SNEGSKA (reference sequence). The CDR3 bases are TGCAGTGCTCCGGGACAGGGGGCGAGGGAGCAGTACTTC. Translation: CSAPGQGAREQYF.

This clonotype was recorded a few times. The chain uses TRBV15 and TRBJ2-6, with 8 bases fitting TRBD1. V gave up 2 bases and J gave up 6 bases; unmatched junction bases: 9. The CDR3 is 17 amino acids. Germline V gene sequence: CDR1 LNHNV, CDR2 YYDKDF (reference sequence). The CDR3 region has the DNA TGTGCCACCAGCAGACCGGACAGGGTACAGGCGGCCAACGTCCTGACTTTC. The encoded protein is CATSRPDRVQAANVLTF.

This CDR3 reads CSVEDRGGEQYF. Written as DNA, the CDR3 is TGCAGCGTTGAAGACAGGGGAGGCGAGCAGTACTTC. This chain uses TRBV29-1 with TRBJ2-7; D might be TRBD1 or TRBD2, each matching 6 bases. This CDR3 is 12 amino acids long. V dropped 0 bases and J dropped 6 bases, with 9 bases sitting between them. Looked up from germline, CDR1 is SQVTM and CDR2 is ANQGSEA.

This clonotype occurred a few times. A single base separates this from a much larger clone, so it may be a read error. CDR3 in DNA: TGTGTCACCAGTGATTTGGAGCGGGACTCCTACAATGAGCAGTTCTTC. This sequence encodes CVTSDLERDSYNEQFF. The rearrangement uses TRBV24-1 and TRBJ2-1; TRBD2 matches at 7 bases. The CDR3 runs 16 residues. Germline V lookup: CDR1 KGHDR, CDR2 SFDVKD.

The gene calls are TRBV28 and TRBJ1-5; D is perhaps TRBD1 (5 bases). The CDR3 contains 14 residues. Trimming pared 1 base from V and 6 bases from J, leaving 10 bases between. Germline V CDR1 and CDR2: MDHEN, SYDVKM. The CDR3 coding sequence is TGTGCCAGCAGTTTATCAGGGTTGGGTCAGCCCCAGCATTTT. This encodes CASSLSGLGQPQHF.

Many counts were recorded for this clonotype. This rearrangement joins TRBV16 to TRBJ2-5; 8 bases agree with TRBD2. CDR1 and CDR2 from the germline V gene are KGHSY and FQNENV. The CDR3 is made up of 14 amino acids. V trimming: 4 bases; J trimming: 7 bases; junction bases outside the gene matches: 8. This CDR3 reads CASSPGTRMGTQYF. The CDR3 region has the DNA TGTGCCAGCAGCCCCGGGACTAGAATGGGGACCCAGTACTTC.

Details on this clonotype: A much larger clone lies one base from this, so it may be a read error. The J gene is TRBJ2-5, the V gene TRBV13; D unclear. Between the trimmed V and J ends, which lost 5 bases and 6 bases, there was a span of 7 bases. Germline V gene sequence: CDR1 PRHDT, CDR2 FYEKMQ (reference sequence). The CDR3 sequence is 11 residues long. The CDR3 loop reads CASSIDKTQYF. The DNA of the CDR3 is TGTGCCAGCAGCATAGATAAGACCCAGTACTTC.

A word on this clonotype: With a much larger clone just one base away, this may be a read error. This chain links TRBV24-1 with TRBJ2-1; the match to TRBD2 covers 7 bases. The CDR3 consists of 15 residues. J lost 6 bases, V lost 9 bases, and 13 bases had no gene match. Germline CDR1 KGHDR, CDR2 SFDVKD. CDR3: CATSFAGVNCNEQFF. CDR3 DNA sequence: TGTGCCACCTCTTTCGCGGGAGTCAACTGCAATGAGCAGTTCTTC.